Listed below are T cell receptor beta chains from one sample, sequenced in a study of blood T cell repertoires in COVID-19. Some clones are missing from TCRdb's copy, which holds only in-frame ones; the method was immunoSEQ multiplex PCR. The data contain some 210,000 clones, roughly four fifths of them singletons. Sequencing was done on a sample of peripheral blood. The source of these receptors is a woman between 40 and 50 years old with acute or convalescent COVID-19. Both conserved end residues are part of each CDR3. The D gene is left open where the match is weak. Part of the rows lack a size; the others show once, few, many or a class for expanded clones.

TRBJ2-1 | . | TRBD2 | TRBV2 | TGTGCCAGCAGGTTAGCGGGGCCGGCCTACAATGAGCAGTTCTTC | CASRLAGPAYNEQFF
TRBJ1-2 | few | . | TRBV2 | TGTGCCAGCAGTGATATCACAGGTCATAATGGCTACACCTTC | CASSDITGHNGYTF
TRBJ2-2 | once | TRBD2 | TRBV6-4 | TGTGCCAGCAGCGCAACTAGCGGGGGCAAGGCCGGGGAGCTGTTTTTT | CASSATSGGKAGELFF
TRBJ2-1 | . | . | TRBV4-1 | TGCGCCAGCAGCCAAGGGCCCCGAAACTCCTACAATGAGCAGTTCTTC | CASSQGPRNSYNEQFF
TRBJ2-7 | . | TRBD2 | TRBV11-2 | TGTGCCAGCAGCTTAGCAACGAAAGGGAGGCGGGAGGCACTGCACGAGCAGTACTTC | CASSLATKGRREALHEQYF
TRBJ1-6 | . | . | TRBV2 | TGTGCCAGCCTTAAGCCCCAGGGAGGATATAATTCACCCCTCCACTTT | CASLKPQGGYNSPLHF
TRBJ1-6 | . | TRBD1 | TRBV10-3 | TGTGCCATCAGTGAGTCCGGGAGGGACAGGGGGAATTCACCCCTCCACTTT | CAISESGRDRGNSPLHF
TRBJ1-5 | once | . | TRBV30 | TGTGCCTGGATCAACCCGGGCAATCAGCCCCAGCATTTT | CAWINPGNQPQHF
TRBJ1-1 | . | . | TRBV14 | TGTGCCAGCAGCCAAGAACGCCTATTTTTCGGGAAGGCTTTCTTT | CASSQERLFFGKAFF
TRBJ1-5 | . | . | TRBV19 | TGTGCCAGTAGTACTGACAGAAATCAGCCCCAGCATTTT | CASSTDRNQPQHF
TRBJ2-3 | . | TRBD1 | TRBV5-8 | TGTGCCAGCAGCTCCGAGACAGGGGGGAGCACAGATACGCAGTATTTT | CASSSETGGSTDTQYF
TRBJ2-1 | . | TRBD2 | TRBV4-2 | TGTGCCAGCAGCCAAGATCGTTCGGGCGGGAGGGCCTACAATGAGCAGTTCTTC | CASSQDRSGGRAYNEQFF
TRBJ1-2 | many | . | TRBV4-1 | TGCGCCAGCAGCCATCCCCTTCGGTATGGCTACACCTTC | CASSHPLRYGYTF
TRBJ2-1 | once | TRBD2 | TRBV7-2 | TGTGCCAGTACTTGGGCTAGCGGGAGGGATGAGCAGTTCTTC | CASTWASGRDEQFF
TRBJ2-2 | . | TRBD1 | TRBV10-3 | TGTGCCATCAGGGCAGGGGGAGACACCGGGGAGCTGTTTTTT | CAIRAGGDTGELFF
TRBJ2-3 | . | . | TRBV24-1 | TGTGCCACCAGTGCCTTGGATACGCAGTATTTT | CATSALDTQYF
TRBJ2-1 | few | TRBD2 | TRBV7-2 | TGTGCCAGCAGCAAAGGTAGCGGGGTTCACTACAATGAGCAGTTCTTC | CASSKGSGVHYNEQFF
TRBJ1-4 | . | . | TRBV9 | TGTGCCAGCAGCGTAAGCCAGGGGCTGGATGAAAAACTGTTTTTT | CASSVSQGLDEKLFF
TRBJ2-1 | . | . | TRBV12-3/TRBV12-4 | TGTGCCAGCAGTTTCGAGGTCCCTGAGCAGTTCTTC | CASSFEVPEQFF
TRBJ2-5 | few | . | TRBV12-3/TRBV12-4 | TGTGCCAGCAGCTCCCGGTCGGGGGAGACCCAGTACTTC | CASSSRSGETQYF
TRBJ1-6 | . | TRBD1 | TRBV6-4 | TGTGCCAGCAGTCAGACAGGGGGATCACCCCTCCACTTT | CASSQTGGSPLHF
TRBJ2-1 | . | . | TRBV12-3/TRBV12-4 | TGTGCCAGTCTTAGACTAGGCGGCAATGAGCAGTTCTTC | CASLRLGGNEQFF
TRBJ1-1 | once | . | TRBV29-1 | TGCAGCGGAGGGAACACTGAAGCTTTCTTT | CSGGNTEAFF
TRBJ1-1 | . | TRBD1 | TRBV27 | TGTGCCAGCAGTTCCCCGGGACAGGGGAGGGATGAAGCTTTCTTT | CASSSPGQGRDEAFF
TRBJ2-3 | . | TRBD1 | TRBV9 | TGTGCCAGCAAACGGCAGGGGGCAGATACGCAGTATTTT | CASKRQGADTQYF
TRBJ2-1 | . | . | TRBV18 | TGTGCCAGCTCACCAGGGCCCTCCTACAATGAGCAGTTCTTC | CASSPGPSYNEQFF
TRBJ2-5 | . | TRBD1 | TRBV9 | TGTGCCAGCAGCGTAGGCGGACAGGGGTGGCGAGAGACCCAGTACTTC | CASSVGGQGWRETQYF
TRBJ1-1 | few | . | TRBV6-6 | TGTGCCGCCACTTTGAACACTGAAGCTTTCTTT | CAATLNTEAFF
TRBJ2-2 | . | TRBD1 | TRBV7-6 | TGTGCCAGCAGCTTAGGATCGGGACAGGTTCGCACCGGGGAGCTGTTTTTT | CASSLGSGQVRTGELFF
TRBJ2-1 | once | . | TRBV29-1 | TGCAGCGTTGAAGGGGCCCAGGAGGGGTTCTTC | CSVEGAQEGFF
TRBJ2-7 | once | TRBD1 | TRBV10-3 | TGTGCCACAGGATCGGGACAGGGGGGTTACGAGCAGTACTTC | CATGSGQGGYEQYF
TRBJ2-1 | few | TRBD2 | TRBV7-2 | TGTGCCAGCAGCTACGGGCGGGAGCGGTTCTTC | CASSYGRERFF
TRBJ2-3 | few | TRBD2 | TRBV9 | TGTGCCAGCAGCGCCGGACTAGCGGGGGGGAGTGGGGATACGCAGTATTTT | CASSAGLAGGSGDTQYF
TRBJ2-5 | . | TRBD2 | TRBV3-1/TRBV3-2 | TGTGCCAGCAGCCGTCTAGCGGGAGTAAGGGAGACCCAGTACTTC | CASSRLAGVRETQYF
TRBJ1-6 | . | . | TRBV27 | TGTGCCAGCAGTTTTTATGTAGGGACTGCGAGGCGGAATTCACCCCTCCACTTT | CASSFYVGTARRNSPLHF
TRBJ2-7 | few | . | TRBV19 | TGTGCCAGTAGTATAGAGGGGGCGCCCGACGAGCAGTACTTC | CASSIEGAPDEQYF
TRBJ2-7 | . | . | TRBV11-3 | TGTGCCAGCAGCCCTGGGAGAGGAGAGCAGTACTTC | CASSPGRGEQYF
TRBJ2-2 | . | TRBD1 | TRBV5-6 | TGTGCCAGCACCAGGGACAGGGTTACCGGGGAGCTGTTTTTT | CASTRDRVTGELFF
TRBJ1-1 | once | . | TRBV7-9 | TGTGCCAGCAGCCCCCCCCGTGCGGGAAGGGCTGAAGCTTTCTTT | CASSPPRAGRAEAFF